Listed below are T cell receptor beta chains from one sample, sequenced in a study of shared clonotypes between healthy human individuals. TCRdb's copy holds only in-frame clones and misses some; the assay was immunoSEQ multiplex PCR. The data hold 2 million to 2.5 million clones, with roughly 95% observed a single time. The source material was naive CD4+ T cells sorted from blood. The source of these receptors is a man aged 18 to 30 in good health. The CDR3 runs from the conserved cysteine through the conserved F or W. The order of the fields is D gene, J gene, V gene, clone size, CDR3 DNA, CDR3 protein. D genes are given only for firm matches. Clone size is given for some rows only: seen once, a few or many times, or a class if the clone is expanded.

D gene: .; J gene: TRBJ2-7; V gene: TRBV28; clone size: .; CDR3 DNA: TGTGCCAGCAGCCCGAAAGAGCAGTACTTC; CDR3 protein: CASSPKEQYF
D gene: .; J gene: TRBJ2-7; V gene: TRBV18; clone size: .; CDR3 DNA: TGTGCCAGCTCACCTAGGAGCTCCTACGAGCAGTACTTC; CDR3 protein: CASSPRSSYEQYF
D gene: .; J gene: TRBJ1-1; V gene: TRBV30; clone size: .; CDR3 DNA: TGTGCCTGGGCCATACTCGCTGAAGCTTTCTTT; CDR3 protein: CAWAILAEAFF
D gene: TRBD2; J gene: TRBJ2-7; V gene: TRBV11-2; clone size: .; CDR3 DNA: TGTGCCAGCAGCCTTCCCGGGACTAGCGTCCACGAGCAGTACTTC; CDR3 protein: CASSLPGTSVHEQYF
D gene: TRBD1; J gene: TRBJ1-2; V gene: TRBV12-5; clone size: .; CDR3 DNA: TGTGCTAGTGGCGGGGGACAGGTCGTTAACTATGGCTACACCTTC; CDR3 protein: CASGGGQVVNYGYTF
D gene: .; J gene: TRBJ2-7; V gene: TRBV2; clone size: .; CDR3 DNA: TGTGCCAGCAGTGGGTCAGCAGCCAGTTACGAGCAGTACTTC; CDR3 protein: CASSGSAASYEQYF
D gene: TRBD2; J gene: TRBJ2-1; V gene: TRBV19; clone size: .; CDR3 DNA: TGTGCCAGTAGTATATTACTCGCGGGAGGTACCTACAATGAGCAGTTCTTC; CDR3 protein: CASSILLAGGTYNEQFF
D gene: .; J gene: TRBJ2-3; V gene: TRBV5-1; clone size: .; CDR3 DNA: TGCGCCAGCAGCTTGGCCTTGGGAAGGGCAGATACGCAGTATTTT; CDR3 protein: CASSLALGRADTQYF
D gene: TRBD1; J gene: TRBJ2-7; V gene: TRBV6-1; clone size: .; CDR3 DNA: TGTGCCAGCAGTGCGGGACAGGGTGGACTATCCTACGAGCAGTACTTC; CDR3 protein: CASSAGQGGLSYEQYF
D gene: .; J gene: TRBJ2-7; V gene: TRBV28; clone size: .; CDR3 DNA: TGTGCCAGCAGTCCGGGGGGGACAGCATCCTACGAGCAGTACTTC; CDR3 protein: CASSPGGTASYEQYF
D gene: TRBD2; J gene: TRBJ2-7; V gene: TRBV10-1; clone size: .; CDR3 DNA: TGCGCCAGCAGTGAGTCTAGCGGGAGGTACGAGCAGTACTTC; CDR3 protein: CASSESSGRYEQYF
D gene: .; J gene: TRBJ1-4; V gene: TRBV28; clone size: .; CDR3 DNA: TGTGCCAGCAGTACAAACAAGGGGATTGGGCAAAAACTGTTTTTT; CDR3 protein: CASSTNKGIGQKLFF
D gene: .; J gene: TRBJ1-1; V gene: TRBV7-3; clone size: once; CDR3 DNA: TGTGCCAGCAGCTTAAAGCCCGACACTGAAGCTTTCTTT; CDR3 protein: CASSLKPDTEAFF
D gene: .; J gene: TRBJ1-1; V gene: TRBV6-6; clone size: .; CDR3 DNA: TGTGCCAGCAGTTATATCCGGGGAAACACTGAAGCTTTCTTT; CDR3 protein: CASSYIRGNTEAFF
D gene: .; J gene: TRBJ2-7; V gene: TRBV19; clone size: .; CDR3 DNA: TGTGCCAGTAGTATCTGGGCAGGGGGAGGAATCTACGAGCAGTACTTC; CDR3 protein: CASSIWAGGGIYEQYF
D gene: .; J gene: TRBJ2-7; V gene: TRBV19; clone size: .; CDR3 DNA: TGTGCCAGTAGTGGGATACCTCAAGAGGCAGAGCAGTACTTC; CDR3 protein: CASSGIPQEAEQYF
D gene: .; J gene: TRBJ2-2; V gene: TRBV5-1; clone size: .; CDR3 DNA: TGCGCCAGCAGCCTAGGGCCTCCGAACACCGGGGAGCTGTTTTTT; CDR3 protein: CASSLGPPNTGELFF
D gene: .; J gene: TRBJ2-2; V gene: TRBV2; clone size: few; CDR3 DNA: TGTGCCAGCAGTGAACAGGGGAACACCGGGGAGCTGTTTTTT; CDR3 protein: CASSEQGNTGELFF
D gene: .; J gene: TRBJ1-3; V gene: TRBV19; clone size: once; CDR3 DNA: TGTGCCAGTAGTATATCCGGCCAGAGCGCTGGAAACACCATATATTTT; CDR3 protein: CASSISGQSAGNTIYF
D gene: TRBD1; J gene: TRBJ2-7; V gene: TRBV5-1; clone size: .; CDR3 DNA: TGCGCCAGCAGCATTCTCTCCGGGACAGCGTTATCCTACGAGCAGTACTTC; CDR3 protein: CASSILSGTALSYEQYF
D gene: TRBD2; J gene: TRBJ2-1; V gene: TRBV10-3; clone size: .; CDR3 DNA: TGTGCCATCAGCGGAGTGCGGCCTAGCGGCTCCTACAATGAGCAGTTCTTC; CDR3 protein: CAISGVRPSGSYNEQFF
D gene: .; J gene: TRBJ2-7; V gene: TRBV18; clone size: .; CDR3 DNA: TGTGCCAGCTCACCCAATGGGCAGGGGGGTGGCGAGCAGTACTTC; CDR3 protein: CASSPNGQGGGEQYF
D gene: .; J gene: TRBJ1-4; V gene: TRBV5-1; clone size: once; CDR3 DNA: TGCGCCAGCAGGGGCAGGTCTAATGAAAAACTGTTTTTT; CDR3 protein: CASRGRSNEKLFF
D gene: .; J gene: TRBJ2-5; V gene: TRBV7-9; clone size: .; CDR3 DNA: TGTGCCAGCAGCTTGCCGGGATCACAAGAGACCCAGTACTTC; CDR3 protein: CASSLPGSQETQYF
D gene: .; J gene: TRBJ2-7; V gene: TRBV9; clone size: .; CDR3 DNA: TGTGCCAGCAGCGTGTACGGGGCAAGCTCCTACGAGCAGTACTTC; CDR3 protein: CASSVYGASSYEQYF
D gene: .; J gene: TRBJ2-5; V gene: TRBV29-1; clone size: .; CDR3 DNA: TGCAGCCCCCGGGACTCACAAGAGACCCAGTACTTC; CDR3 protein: CSPRDSQETQYF
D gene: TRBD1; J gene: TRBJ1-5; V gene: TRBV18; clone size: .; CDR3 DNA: TGTGCCAGCTCAGAGGGGGCTCAGGAGTATCAGCCCCAGCATTTT; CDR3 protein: CASSEGAQEYQPQHF
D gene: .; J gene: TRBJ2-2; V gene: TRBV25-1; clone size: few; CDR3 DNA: TGTGCCAGCAAGGGACGTTCGAACACCGGGGAGCTGTTTTTT; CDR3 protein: CASKGRSNTGELFF
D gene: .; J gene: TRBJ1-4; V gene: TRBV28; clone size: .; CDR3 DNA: TGTGCCAGCAGCTGGGGAGCAACTAATGAAAAACTGTTTTTT; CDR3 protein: CASSWGATNEKLFF
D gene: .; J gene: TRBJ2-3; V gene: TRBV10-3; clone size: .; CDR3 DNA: TGTGCCATCAGTGAGTCGACTGGGCTCGCGGCTAGCACAGATACGCAGTATTTT; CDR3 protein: CAISESTGLAASTDTQYF
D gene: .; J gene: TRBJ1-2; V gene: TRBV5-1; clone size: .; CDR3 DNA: TGCGCCAGCAGCTTCTCGTCGGACAGACTCTATGGCTACACCTTC; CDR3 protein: CASSFSSDRLYGYTF
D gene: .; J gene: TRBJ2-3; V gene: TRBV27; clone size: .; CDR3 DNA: TGTGCCACCAGGTCCGGCAGGACGAACACAGATACGCAGTATTTT; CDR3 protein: CATRSGRTNTDTQYF
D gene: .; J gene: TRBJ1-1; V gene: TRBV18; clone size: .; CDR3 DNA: TGTGCCAGCTCAGCGCAATCGGAACCCAATTTGGACAGTGAAGCTTTCTTT; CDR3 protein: CASSAQSEPNLDSEAFF
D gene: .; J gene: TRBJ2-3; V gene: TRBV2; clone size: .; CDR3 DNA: TGTGCCAGCAGTGAAGTCCCCCAGCGGGCGATCACAGATACGCAGTATTTT; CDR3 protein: CASSEVPQRAITDTQYF
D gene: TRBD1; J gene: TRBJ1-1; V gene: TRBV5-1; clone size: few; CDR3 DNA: TGCGCCAGCAGCTTGACAGGGGGGAACACTGAAGCTTTCTTT; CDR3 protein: CASSLTGGNTEAFF
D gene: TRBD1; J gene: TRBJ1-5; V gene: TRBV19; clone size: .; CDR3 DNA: TGTGCCAGTAGTACTACAGGGACAGTGAGCAATCAGCCCCAGCATTTT; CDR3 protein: CASSTTGTVSNQPQHF
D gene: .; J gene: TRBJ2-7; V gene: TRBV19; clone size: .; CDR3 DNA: TGTGCCTCGGGACGTGGCGGCGGTGGCTACGAGCAGTACTTC; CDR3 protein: CASGRGGGGYEQYF
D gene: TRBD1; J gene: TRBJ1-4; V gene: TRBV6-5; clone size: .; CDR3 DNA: TGTGCCAGCAGCCGAGGGGGCAGTAGCGAAAAACTGTTTTTT; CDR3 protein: CASSRGGSSEKLFF
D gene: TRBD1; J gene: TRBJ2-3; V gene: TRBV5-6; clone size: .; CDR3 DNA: TGTGCCAGCAGCAGGACAGGGGTTGGGACAGATACGCAGTATTTT; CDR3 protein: CASSRTGVGTDTQYF
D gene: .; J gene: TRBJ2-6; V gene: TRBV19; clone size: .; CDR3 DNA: TGTGCCAGTAGTATAGCGAGGGGTTCATCGACTGGGGCCAACGTCCTGACTTTC; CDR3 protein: CASSIARGSSTGANVLTF
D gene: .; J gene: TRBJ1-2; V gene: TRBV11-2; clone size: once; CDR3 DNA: TGTGCCAGCAGCTTAGGACTGGAGAACGGCTACACCTTC; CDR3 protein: CASSLGLENGYTF
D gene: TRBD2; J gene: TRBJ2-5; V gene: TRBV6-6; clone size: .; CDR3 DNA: TGTGCCAGCAGTAAGGGAGGGATCCAGACCCAGTACTTC; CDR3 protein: CASSKGGIQTQYF
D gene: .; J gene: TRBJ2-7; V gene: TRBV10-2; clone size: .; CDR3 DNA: TGCGCCAGCAGTGGACGGGGGCCGTCCTACGAGCAGTACTTC; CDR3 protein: CASSGRGPSYEQYF
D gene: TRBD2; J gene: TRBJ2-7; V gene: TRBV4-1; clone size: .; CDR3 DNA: TGCGCCAGCAGCCCCTTAGCGGGCTCCCGGGGAGAGCAGTACTTC; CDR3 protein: CASSPLAGSRGEQYF
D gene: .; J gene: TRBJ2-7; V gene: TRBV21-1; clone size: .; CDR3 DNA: TGTGCCAGCAGCAACACGGGGTTTATTAGCTCCTACGAGCAGTACTTC; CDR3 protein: CASSNTGFISSYEQYF
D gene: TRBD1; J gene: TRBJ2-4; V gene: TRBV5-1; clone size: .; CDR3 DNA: TGCGCCAGCAGTGAAGGGGGCTATGGCAAAAACATTCAGTACTTC; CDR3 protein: CASSEGGYGKNIQYF
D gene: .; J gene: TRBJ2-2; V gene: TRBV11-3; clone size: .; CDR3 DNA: TGTGCCAGCAGCGAGAGTAGCGGGGAGCTGTTTTTT; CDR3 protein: CASSESSGELFF
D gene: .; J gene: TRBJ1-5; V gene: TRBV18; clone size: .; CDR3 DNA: TGTGCCAGCTCACCAAGCGCCCCGGGCGCGGCGGAGCCCCAGCATTTT; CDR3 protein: CASSPSAPGAAEPQHF
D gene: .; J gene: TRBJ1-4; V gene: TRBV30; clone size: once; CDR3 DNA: TGTGCCTGGAATACAGGATCTAATGAAAAACTGTTTTTT; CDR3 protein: CAWNTGSNEKLFF
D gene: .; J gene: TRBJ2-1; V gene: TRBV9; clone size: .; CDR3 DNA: TGTGCCAGCAGCTCAGACGGACACTCCTACAATGAGCAGTTCTTC; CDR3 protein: CASSSDGHSYNEQFF
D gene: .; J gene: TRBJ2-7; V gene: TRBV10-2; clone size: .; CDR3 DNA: TGCGCCAGCAGCCTTTCGGGTTACGAGCAGTACTTC; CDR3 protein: CASSLSGYEQYF
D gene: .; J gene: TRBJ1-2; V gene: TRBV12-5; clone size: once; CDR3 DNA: TGTGCTAGTGGCCGGGATCTCTATGGCTACACCTTC; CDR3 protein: CASGRDLYGYTF
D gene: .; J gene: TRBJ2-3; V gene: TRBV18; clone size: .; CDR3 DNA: TGTGCCAGCTCACTAACGCCTAGCACAGATACGCAGTATTTT; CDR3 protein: CASSLTPSTDTQYF
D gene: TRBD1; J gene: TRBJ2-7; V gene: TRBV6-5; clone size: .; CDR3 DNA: TGTGCCACAAGGACAGGGGCCTACGAGCAGTACTTC; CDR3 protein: CATRTGAYEQYF
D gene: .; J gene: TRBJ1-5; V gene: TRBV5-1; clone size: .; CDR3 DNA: TGCGCCAGCAGCTTGGAGGGGGTTGGCAATCAGCCCCAGCATTTT; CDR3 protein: CASSLEGVGNQPQHF